The rows below give T cell receptor beta chains drawn from one sample of a study of blood T cell repertoires in COVID-19. Sequenced by immunoSEQ multiplex PCR; TCRdb stores in-frame clones only, minus some. The sample shows about 230,000 clones, 70% to 90% of them seen only once. Sample: PBMCs or T cells enriched from blood (not recorded which). The receptors were gathered from a man aged 25-45 years who had recovered from COVID-19. The CDR3 runs from the conserved cysteine through the conserved F or W. The D gene is left open where the match is weak. Clone sizes are given selectively: once, few, many, or a class where the clone is expanded.

clone_size: NA
v_call: TRBV6-5
j_call: TRBJ1-2
d_call: TRBD1
cdr3_aa: CASTRGPGQDYGYTF
cdr3_nt: TGTGCCAGCACCAGGGGCCCGGGACAGGATTATGGCTACACCTTC

clone_size: NA
v_call: TRBV2
j_call: TRBJ1-5
d_call: NA
cdr3_aa: CASSEQGGDQPQHF
cdr3_nt: TGTGCCAGCAGTGAACAGGGAGGGGATCAGCCCCAGCATTTT

clone_size: NA
v_call: TRBV3-1/TRBV3-2
j_call: TRBJ1-6
d_call: NA
cdr3_aa: CASTRGNDSPLHF
cdr3_nt: TGTGCCAGTACGCGGGGTAATGATTCACCCCTCCACTTT

clone_size: NA
v_call: TRBV5-5
j_call: TRBJ2-5
d_call: TRBD2
cdr3_aa: CASSLVASGGQETQYF
cdr3_nt: TGTGCCAGCAGCTTGGTCGCTAGCGGAGGCCAAGAGACCCAGTACTTC

clone_size: NA
v_call: TRBV19
j_call: TRBJ1-6
d_call: NA
cdr3_aa: CATEESRGNSPLHF
cdr3_nt: TGTGCCACCGAGGAGAGCAGGGGTAATTCACCCCTCCACTTT

clone_size: once
v_call: TRBV28
j_call: TRBJ2-7
d_call: TRBD2
cdr3_aa: CAITSGSYEQYF
cdr3_nt: TGTGCCATTACCAGCGGGAGCTACGAGCAGTACTTC

clone_size: NA
v_call: TRBV7-9
j_call: TRBJ2-1
d_call: NA
cdr3_aa: CASSRPSGSYNEQFF
cdr3_nt: TGTGCCAGCAGCCGACCGTCGGGGTCCTACAATGAGCAGTTCTTC

clone_size: NA
v_call: TRBV6-2/TRBV6-3
j_call: TRBJ2-5
d_call: TRBD1
cdr3_aa: CASSYPRTGPGWTQYF
cdr3_nt: TGTGCCAGCAGTTACCCCCGGACAGGCCCGGGATGGACCCAGTACTTC

clone_size: once
v_call: TRBV5-5
j_call: TRBJ2-7
d_call: TRBD1
cdr3_aa: CASRWGTGQGSEQYF
cdr3_nt: TGTGCCAGCAGGTGGGGTACGGGACAGGGGTCCGAGCAGTACTTC

clone_size: NA
v_call: TRBV4-3
j_call: TRBJ1-2
d_call: NA
cdr3_aa: CASSQASTLGGYGYTF
cdr3_nt: TGCGCCAGCAGCCAAGCCAGTACGTTGGGGGGCTATGGCTACACCTTC

clone_size: NA
v_call: TRBV24-1
j_call: TRBJ2-2
d_call: NA
cdr3_aa: CATSDWIGVPGELFF
cdr3_nt: TGTGCCACCAGTGATTGGATCGGGGTACCCGGGGAGCTGTTTTTT

clone_size: once
v_call: TRBV18
j_call: TRBJ2-7
d_call: TRBD1
cdr3_aa: CASSLYRGYEQYF
cdr3_nt: TGTGCCAGCTCACTCTACAGGGGCTACGAGCAGTACTTC

clone_size: NA
v_call: TRBV11-2
j_call: TRBJ2-7
d_call: NA
cdr3_aa: CASSDPYAGMSSYEQYF
cdr3_nt: TGTGCCAGCAGCGACCCCTACGCGGGGATGAGCTCCTACGAGCAGTACTTC

clone_size: NA
v_call: TRBV9
j_call: TRBJ1-1
d_call: TRBD1
cdr3_aa: CASSEGGFGTEAFF
cdr3_nt: TGTGCCAGCAGCGAAGGGGGCTTTGGCACTGAAGCTTTCTTT

clone_size: NA
v_call: TRBV9
j_call: TRBJ1-1
d_call: NA
cdr3_aa: CASSVVGGNAGNTEAFF
cdr3_nt: TGTGCCAGCAGCGTAGTGGGTGGGAACGCGGGGAACACTGAAGCTTTCTTT

clone_size: NA
v_call: TRBV7-2
j_call: TRBJ1-5
d_call: NA
cdr3_aa: CASSLGDSPVQPQHF
cdr3_nt: TGTGCCAGCAGCTTAGGCGACAGCCCTGTCCAGCCCCAGCATTTT

clone_size: once
v_call: TRBV6-4
j_call: TRBJ2-1
d_call: TRBD2
cdr3_aa: CASSKGLAGVSSINEQFF
cdr3_nt: TGTGCCAGCAGTAAAGGACTAGCGGGAGTCAGTAGTATCAATGAGCAGTTCTTC

clone_size: NA
v_call: TRBV30
j_call: TRBJ2-7
d_call: NA
cdr3_aa: CAWSVLSGTYEQYF
cdr3_nt: TGTGCCTGGAGTGTACTTAGCGGCACCTACGAGCAGTACTTC

clone_size: NA
v_call: TRBV7-9
j_call: TRBJ2-5
d_call: TRBD1
cdr3_aa: CASSSPGTVRRETQYF
cdr3_nt: TGTGCCAGCAGCTCGCCGGGGACAGTCAGGCGGGAGACCCAGTACTTC

clone_size: NA
v_call: TRBV7-2
j_call: TRBJ2-1
d_call: TRBD2
cdr3_aa: CASSWGGGDNEQFF
cdr3_nt: TGTGCCAGCAGCTGGGGCGGGGGGGACAATGAGCAGTTCTTC

clone_size: once
v_call: TRBV28
j_call: TRBJ1-2
d_call: NA
cdr3_aa: CASSFSGEGGWANGYTF
cdr3_nt: TGTGCCAGCAGTTTTTCTGGTGAAGGGGGATGGGCCAATGGCTACACCTTC

clone_size: many
v_call: TRBV30
j_call: TRBJ2-2
d_call: NA
cdr3_aa: CAWTLHTYTGELFF
cdr3_nt: TGTGCCTGGACCTTGCACACGTACACCGGGGAGCTGTTTTTT

clone_size: NA
v_call: TRBV6-1
j_call: TRBJ1-1
d_call: NA
cdr3_aa: CASSDLYLAAQAFF
cdr3_nt: TGTGCCAGCAGTGACCTGTATTTGGCTGCACAAGCTTTCTTT

clone_size: NA
v_call: TRBV30
j_call: TRBJ1-2
d_call: NA
cdr3_aa: CAWEGRTNYGYTF
cdr3_nt: TGTGCCTGGGAAGGACGGACAAACTATGGCTACACCTTC

clone_size: NA
v_call: TRBV5-1
j_call: TRBJ2-1
d_call: TRBD1
cdr3_aa: CASTDPGGRLPSYNEQFF
cdr3_nt: TGCGCCAGCACTGACCCAGGGGGCAGGCTCCCGTCCTACAATGAGCAGTTCTTC

clone_size: many
v_call: TRBV5-6
j_call: TRBJ1-1
d_call: NA
cdr3_aa: CASSFRARANTEAFF
cdr3_nt: TGTGCCAGCAGCTTCCGGGCCAGGGCGAACACTGAAGCTTTCTTT

clone_size: NA
v_call: TRBV18
j_call: TRBJ2-1
d_call: NA
cdr3_aa: CASSPRSWSYNEQFF
cdr3_nt: TGTGCCAGCTCACCGCGTAGTTGGAGTTACAATGAGCAGTTCTTC

clone_size: NA
v_call: TRBV9
j_call: TRBJ2-5
d_call: NA
cdr3_aa: CASSAAGGMETQYF
cdr3_nt: TGTGCCAGCAGCGCCGCCGGGGGAATGGAGACCCAGTACTTC